This TCR beta chain was documented in a study of PD-1 blockade in classical Hodgkin lymphoma. As for the study in general: Intravenous nivolumab at 3 mg/kg was given to patients every 2 weeks.

The germline V gene encodes CDR1 LGHNA and CDR2 YNFKEQ. The CDR3 totals 16 residues. Trimming removed 1 base from V and 4 bases from J; junction bases left unmatched: 6. Time point of the sample: cycle 4 day 1 (C4D1), after five to seven weeks of nivolumab. Following autologous stem cell transplantation, relapse occurred in every patient, and exposure to brentuximab vedotin varied. The assay was immunoSEQ multiplex PCR, and TCRdb's table has in-frame clones only and misses some. The sample has 25,000 to 35,000 clones, approximately 80% seen once. The starting material was peripheral blood mononuclear cells (PBMCs), obtained before the fourth cycle of nivolumab. The chain recombines TRBV4-2 with TRBJ2-3, with TRBD2 matching 9 bases. This clonotype originated in a human donor with classical Hodgkin lymphoma. The CDR3 here is CASSQVGAGGPDTQYF. DNA for the CDR3: TGTGCCAGCAGCCAAGTCGGAGCGGGGGGCCCAGATACGCAGTATTTT.